This TCR beta chain was captured in a study of blood T cell repertoires in COVID-19. Study-level background: From T cells, B-cell-depleted T cells, or PBMCs came the material, which was cDNA or gDNA.

This CDR3 is 14 amino acids long. Per germline, CDR1 SEHNR and CDR2 FQNEAQ (reference sequence). The V gene end was trimmed by 11 bases and the J gene end by 2 bases; junction bases not matched to a gene: 8. A Seattle source enrolled patients during active infection and followed them longitudinally. TCRdb's copy holds only in-frame clones and misses some; the assay was immunoSEQ multiplex PCR. The sample lists some 270,000 clones, about 82% occurring once. The receptor's source is a woman aged 80 or older with COVID-19, enrolled during active disease. Sequencing was carried out using peripheral blood. The V gene is TRBV7-9, the J gene TRBJ2-5, with TRBD1 matching over 10 bases. The CDR3 protein is CAGSRTGGQETQYF. The CDR3 DNA follows: TGTGCCGGTTCCCGGACAGGGGGACAAGAGACCCAGTACTTC.